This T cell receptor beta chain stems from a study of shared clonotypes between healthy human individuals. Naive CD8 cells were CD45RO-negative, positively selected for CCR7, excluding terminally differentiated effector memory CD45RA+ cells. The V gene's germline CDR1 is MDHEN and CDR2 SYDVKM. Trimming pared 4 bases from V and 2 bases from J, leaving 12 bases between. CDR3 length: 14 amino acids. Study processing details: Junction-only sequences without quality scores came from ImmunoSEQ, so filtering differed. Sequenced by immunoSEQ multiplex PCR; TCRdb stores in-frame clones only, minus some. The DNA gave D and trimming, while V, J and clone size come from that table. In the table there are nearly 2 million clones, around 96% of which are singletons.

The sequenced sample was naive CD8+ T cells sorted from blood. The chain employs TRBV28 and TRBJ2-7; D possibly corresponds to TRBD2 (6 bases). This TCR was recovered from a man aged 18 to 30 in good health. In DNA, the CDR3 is TGTGCCAGCAGTTACCGGGGACTTACCTACGAGCAGTACTTC. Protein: CASSYRGLTYEQYF. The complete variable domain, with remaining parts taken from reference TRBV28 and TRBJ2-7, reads DVKVTQSSRYLVKRTGEKVFLECVQDMDHENMFWYRQDPGLGLRLIYFSYDVKMKEKGDIPEGYSVSREKKERFSLILESASTNQTSMYLCASSYRGLTYEQYFGPGTRLTVT.